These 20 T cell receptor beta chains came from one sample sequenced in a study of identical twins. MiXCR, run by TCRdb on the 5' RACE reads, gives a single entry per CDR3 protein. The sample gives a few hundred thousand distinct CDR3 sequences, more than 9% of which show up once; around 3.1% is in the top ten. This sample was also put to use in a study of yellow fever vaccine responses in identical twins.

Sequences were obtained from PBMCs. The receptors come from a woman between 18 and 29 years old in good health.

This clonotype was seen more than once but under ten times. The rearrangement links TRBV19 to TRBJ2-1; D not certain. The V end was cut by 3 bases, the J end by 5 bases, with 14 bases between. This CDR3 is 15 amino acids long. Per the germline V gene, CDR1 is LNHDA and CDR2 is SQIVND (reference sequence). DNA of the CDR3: TGTGCCAGTAGTATCACCAGCCTCCCTCACAATGAGCAGTTCTTC. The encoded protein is CASSITSLPHNEQFF.

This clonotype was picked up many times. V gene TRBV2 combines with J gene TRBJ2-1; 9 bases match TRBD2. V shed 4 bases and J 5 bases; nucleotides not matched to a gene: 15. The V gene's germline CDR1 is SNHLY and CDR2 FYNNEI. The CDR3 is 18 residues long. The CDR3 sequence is CASSGGRERGETNNEQFF. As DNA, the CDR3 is TGTGCCAGCAGTGGGGGTAGGGAGCGGGGGGAAACTAACAATGAGCAGTTCTTC.

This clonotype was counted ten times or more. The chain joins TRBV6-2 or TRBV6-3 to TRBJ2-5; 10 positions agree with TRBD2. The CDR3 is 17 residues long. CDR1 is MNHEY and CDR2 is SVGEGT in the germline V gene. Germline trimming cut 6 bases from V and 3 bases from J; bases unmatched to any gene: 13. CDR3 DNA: TGTGCCAGCAGGGACATAAGGGAAGCGGGAGGGAAAGAGACCCAGTACTTC. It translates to CASRDIREAGGKETQYF.

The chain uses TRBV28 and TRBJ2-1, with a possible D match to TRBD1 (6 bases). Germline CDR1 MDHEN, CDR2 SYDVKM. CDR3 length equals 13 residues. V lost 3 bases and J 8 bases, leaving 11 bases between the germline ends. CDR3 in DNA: TGTGCCAGCAGTTTTCCTCAGGGGTATGAGCAGTTCTTC. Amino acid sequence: CASSFPQGYEQFF. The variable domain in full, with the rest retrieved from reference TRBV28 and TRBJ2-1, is DVKVTQSSRYLVKRTGEKVFLECVQDMDHENMFWYRQDPGLGLRLIYFSYDVKMKEKGDIPEGYSVSREKKERFSLILESASTNQTSMYLCASSFPQGYEQFFGPGTRLTVL.

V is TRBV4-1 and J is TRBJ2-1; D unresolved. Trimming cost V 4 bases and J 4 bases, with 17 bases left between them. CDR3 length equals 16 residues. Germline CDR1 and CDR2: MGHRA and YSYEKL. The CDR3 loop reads CASSRGDLPAYNEQFF. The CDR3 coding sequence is TGCGCCAGCAGCCGAGGTGACCTGCCGGCGTACAATGAGCAGTTCTTC.

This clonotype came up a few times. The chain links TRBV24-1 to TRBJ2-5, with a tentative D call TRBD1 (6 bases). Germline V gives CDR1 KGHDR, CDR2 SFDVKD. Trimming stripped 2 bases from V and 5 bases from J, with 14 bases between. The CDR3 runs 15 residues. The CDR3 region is CATSDSTGLMETQYF. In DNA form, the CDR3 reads TGTGCCACCAGTGATTCCACAGGGTTAATGGAGACCCAGTACTTC.

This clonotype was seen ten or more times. DNA of the CDR3: TGCAGCGCCTCGGGTGAACGGGCAAATGAGCAGTTCTTC. It translates to CSASGERANEQFF. V gene TRBV29-1 combines with J gene TRBJ2-1; no definite D call. Trimming cost V 7 bases and J 7 bases, with 17 bases left between them. Germline V gene lookup returns CDR1 SQVTM and CDR2 ANQGSEA. CDR3 length: 13 residues.

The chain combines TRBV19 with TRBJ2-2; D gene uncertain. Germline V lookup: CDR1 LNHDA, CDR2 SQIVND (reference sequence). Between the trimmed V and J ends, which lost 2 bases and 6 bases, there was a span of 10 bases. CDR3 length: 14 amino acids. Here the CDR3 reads CASSINVGAGELFF. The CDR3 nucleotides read TGTGCCAGTAGTATAAACGTTGGAGCCGGGGAGCTGTTTTTT.

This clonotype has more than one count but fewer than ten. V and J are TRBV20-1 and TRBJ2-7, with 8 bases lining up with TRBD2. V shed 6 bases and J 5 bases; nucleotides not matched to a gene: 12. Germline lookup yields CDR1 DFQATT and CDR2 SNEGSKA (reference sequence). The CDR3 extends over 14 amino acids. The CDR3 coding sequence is TGCAGTGCAACTTTTGGTAGCGGGACTCACGAGCAGTACTTC. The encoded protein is CSATFGSGTHEQYF.

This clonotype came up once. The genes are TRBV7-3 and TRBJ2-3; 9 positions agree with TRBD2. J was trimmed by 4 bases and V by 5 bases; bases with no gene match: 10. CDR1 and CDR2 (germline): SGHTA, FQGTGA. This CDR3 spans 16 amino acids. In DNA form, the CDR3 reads TGTGCCAGCAGCCCCGCGGGACTAGCCACTTCAGATACGCAGTATTTT. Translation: CASSPAGLATSDTQYF.

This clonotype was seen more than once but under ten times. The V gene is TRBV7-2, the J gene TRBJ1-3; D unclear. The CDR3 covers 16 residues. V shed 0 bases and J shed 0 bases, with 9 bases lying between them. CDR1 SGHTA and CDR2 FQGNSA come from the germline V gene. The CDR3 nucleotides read TGTGCCAGCAGCTTAGCCCCCCCAGCCTCTGGAAACACCATATATTTT. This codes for CASSLAPPASGNTIYF.

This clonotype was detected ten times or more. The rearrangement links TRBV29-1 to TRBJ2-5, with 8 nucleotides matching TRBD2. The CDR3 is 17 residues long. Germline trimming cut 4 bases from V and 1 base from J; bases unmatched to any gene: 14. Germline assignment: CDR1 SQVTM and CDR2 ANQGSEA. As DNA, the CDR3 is TGCAGCGTTGGGGACGGAAGAACTAGCGGTTTCCAAGAGACCCAGTACTTC. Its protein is CSVGDGRTSGFQETQYF.

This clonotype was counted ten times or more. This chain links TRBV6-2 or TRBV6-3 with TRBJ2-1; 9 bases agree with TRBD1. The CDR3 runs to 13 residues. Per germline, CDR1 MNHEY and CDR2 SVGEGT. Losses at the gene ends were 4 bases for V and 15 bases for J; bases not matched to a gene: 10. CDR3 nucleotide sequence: TGTGCCAGCAGTTCCGGGACAGGGACGGGCTGGTTCTTC. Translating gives CASSSGTGTGWFF.

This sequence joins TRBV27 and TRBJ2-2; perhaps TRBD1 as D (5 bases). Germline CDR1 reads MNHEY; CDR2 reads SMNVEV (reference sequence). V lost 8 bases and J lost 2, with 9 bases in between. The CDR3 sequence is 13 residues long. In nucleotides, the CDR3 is TGTGCCAGCTGCGACAGAAACACCGGGGAGCTGTTTTTT. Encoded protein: CASCDRNTGELFF.

CDR3 in DNA: TGTGCCAGCAGCCCCCAAGGTCGCTCTGACTACGAGCAGTACTTC. This gives the protein CASSPQGRSDYEQYF. This chain links TRBV14 with TRBJ2-7; no firm D call. Trimming removed 4 bases at V and 3 bases at J, with 16 bases between. CDR3 length: 15 residues. Germline V gives CDR1 SGHDN, CDR2 FVKESK.

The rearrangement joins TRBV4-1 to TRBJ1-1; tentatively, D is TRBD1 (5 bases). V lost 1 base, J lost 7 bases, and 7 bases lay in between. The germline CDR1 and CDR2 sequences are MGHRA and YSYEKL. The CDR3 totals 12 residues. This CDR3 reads CASSQGGNEAFF. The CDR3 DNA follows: TGCGCCAGCAGCCAAGGGGGGAATGAAGCTTTCTTT.

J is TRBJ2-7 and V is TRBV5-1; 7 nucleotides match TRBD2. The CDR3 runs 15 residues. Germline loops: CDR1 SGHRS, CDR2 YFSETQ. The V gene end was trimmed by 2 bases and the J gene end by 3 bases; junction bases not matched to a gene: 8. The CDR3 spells CASSFEGGSGYEQYF. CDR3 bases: TGCGCCAGCAGCTTCGAGGGCGGGAGTGGCTACGAGCAGTACTTC.

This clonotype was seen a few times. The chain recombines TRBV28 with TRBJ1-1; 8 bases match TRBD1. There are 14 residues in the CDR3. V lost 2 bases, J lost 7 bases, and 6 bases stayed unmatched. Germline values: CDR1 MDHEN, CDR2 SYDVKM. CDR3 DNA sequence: TGTGCCAGCAGTTTAGTGGGACAGGAGTATGAAGCTTTCTTT. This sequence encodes CASSLVGQEYEAFF.

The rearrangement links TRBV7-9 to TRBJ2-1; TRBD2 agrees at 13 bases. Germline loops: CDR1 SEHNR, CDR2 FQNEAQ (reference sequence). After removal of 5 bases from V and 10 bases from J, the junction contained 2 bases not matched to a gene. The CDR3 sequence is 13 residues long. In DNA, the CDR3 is TGTGCCAGCAGCCCACTAGCGGGAGGGGAGCAGTTCTTC. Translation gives CASSPLAGGEQFF.

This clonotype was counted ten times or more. The CDR3 DNA reads as TGTGCCAGCTCACAGGATCACCCGGATACGCAGTATTTT. It specifies CASSQDHPDTQYF. The J gene is TRBJ2-3, the V gene TRBV18; D unclear. Between the trimmed V and J ends, which lost 4 bases and 6 bases, there was a span of 11 bases. This CDR3 region has 13 residues. From germline, CDR1 is KGHSH and CDR2 LQKENI.